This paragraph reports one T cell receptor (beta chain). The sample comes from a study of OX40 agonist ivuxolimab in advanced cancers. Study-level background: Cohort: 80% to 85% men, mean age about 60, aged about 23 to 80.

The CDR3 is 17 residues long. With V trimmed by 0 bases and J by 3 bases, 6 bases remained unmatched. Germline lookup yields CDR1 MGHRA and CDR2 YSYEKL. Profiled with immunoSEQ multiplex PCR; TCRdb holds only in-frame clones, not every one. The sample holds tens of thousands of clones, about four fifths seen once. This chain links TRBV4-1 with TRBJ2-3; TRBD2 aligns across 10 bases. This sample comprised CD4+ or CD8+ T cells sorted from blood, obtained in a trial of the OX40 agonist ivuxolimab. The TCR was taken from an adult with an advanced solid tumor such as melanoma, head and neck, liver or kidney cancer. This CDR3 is CASSQDPSGSTTDTQYF. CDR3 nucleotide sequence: TGCGCCAGCAGCCAAGATCCTAGCGGGAGTACTACAGATACGCAGTATTTT.